This entry lists 10 T cell receptor beta chains sequenced from one sample in a study of shared clonotypes between healthy human individuals (dated by TCRdb to 2018 to 2021). Receptor libraries were prepared by the immunoSEQ multiplex PCR assay. TCRdb carries this immuneACCESS record with in-frame sequences only. Its versions omit some clonotypes, under half of them owing to an unresolved V gene in the studies checked, with the rest unexplained. The sample table records some 2,100,000 clones; more than 85% of these occur just once. The ten largest make up about 1.5% of the sample. CD8 naive samples consisted of CD45RO-negative cells that were positively selected for CCR7, yielding a CD45RA+CCR7+ population without TemRA cells. The sequenced sample consisted of naive CD8+ T cells from PBMCs. The label giving this sample's cell subset or site can be read as: CD45RA+CCR7+. Every receptor here comes from a man between 18 and 35 years old in good health. Some clones in this sample may be carry-over from other donors' samples.

The chain recombines TRBV6-4 with TRBJ2-1; 9 nucleotides line up with TRBD2. Per germline, CDR1 MRHNA and CDR2 SNTAGT. The CDR3 totals 15 residues. V shed 4 bases and J 4 bases; nucleotides not matched to a gene: 5. The CDR3 region has the DNA TGTGCCAGCAGTGCTGGACTAGCGTCATACAATGAGCAGTTCTTC. Its protein product is CASSAGLASYNEQFF.

The V gene is TRBV11-2, the J gene TRBJ2-7; TRBD1 matches 11 bases. Germline V gene lookup returns CDR1 SGHAT and CDR2 FQNNGV. CDR3 size: 15 residues. With V trimmed by 5 bases and J by 0 bases, 3 bases remained unmatched. In DNA, the CDR3 is TGTGCCAGCAGCGTTGGGACAGGGGGCTCCTACGAGCAGTACTTC. It is translated as CASSVGTGGSYEQYF.

The chain uses TRBV21-1 and TRBJ2-3; the D call in the table, TRBD2, was not verified against the DNA. TRBV21-1 is shown as a pseudogene. This CDR3 region has 17 residues. This chain's CDR3 is CASSPRRGDPPTDTQYF. The CDR3 coding sequence is TGTGCCAGCAGCCCTCGCCGGGGGGATCCTCCTACAGATACGCAGTATTTT.

This sequence joins TRBV27 and TRBJ2-2; D remains ambiguous. Deletions cut 10 bases from V and 4 bases from J, with 22 bases between. The CDR3 is 16 amino acids. Germline values: CDR1 MNHEY, CDR2 SMNVEV (reference sequence). The CDR3 sequence: CATLGSGYPGTGELFF. DNA for the CDR3: TGTGCCACTTTAGGGTCCGGTTATCCGGGCACCGGGGAGCTGTTTTTT.

Of note for this clone: The sample contains more than one DNA sequence encoding this CDR3. J is TRBJ2-1 and V is TRBV28, with a weak D call TRBD1 (5 bases). Germline V gene data show CDR1 as MDHEN and CDR2 as SYDVKM. This CDR3 contains 12 residues. Trimming took off 5 bases at V and 5 bases at J, with 7 bases between the two ends. The CDR3 sequence is CASSLGDNEQFF. CDR3 DNA: TGTGCCAGCAGTCTAGGGGACAATGAGCAGTTCTTC.

This clone appeared a few times. V gene TRBV9 combines with J gene TRBJ2-1; D is possibly TRBD2 (5 bases). CDR3 size: 14 residues. In germline, CDR1 is SGDLS, CDR2 YYNGEE. V gave up 3 bases and J gave up 0 bases, with 7 bases separating them. The CDR3 nucleotides read TGTGCCAGCAGCGACGGACTCTCCTACAATGAGCAGTTCTTC. Amino acids: CASSDGLSYNEQFF.

This clone was recorded once. The rearrangement joins TRBV7-2 to TRBJ2-5; 7 nucleotides align to TRBD2. Trimming took 5 bases from V and 1 from J; bases not matched to a gene: 13. The CDR3 has 17 residues. Germline V gene sequence: CDR1 SGHTA, CDR2 FQGNSA. The chain's CDR3 is CASSGPQLARVQETQYF. Here the CDR3 DNA reads TGTGCCAGCAGCGGCCCACAACTAGCGCGCGTCCAAGAGACCCAGTACTTC.

The chain recombines TRBV6-5 with TRBJ2-7, with 9 positions matching TRBD1. V was pared by 0 bases and J by 5 bases, with 5 bases of the junction left unmatched. Germline V CDR1 and CDR2: MNHEY, SVGAGI. The CDR3 covers 15 residues. The CDR3 nucleotides read TGTGCCAGCAGTTACTCGAGGGACAGGGCGGACGAGCAGTACTTC. It codes for CASSYSRDRADEQYF.

The chain carries TRBV30 and TRBJ2-1, with 8 bases aligning to TRBD2. The CDR3 runs 14 residues. V dropped 0 bases and J dropped 4; count of bases not matched to a gene: 2. In germline, CDR1 is GTSNPN, CDR2 SVGIG (reference sequence). As DNA, the CDR3 is TGTGCCTGGAGTGTAACTAGCGGTTACAATGAGCAGTTCTTC. Encoded protein: CAWSVTSGYNEQFF.

The chain combines TRBV7-2 with TRBJ2-2; D remains unclear. The CDR3 has 13 amino acids. V gave up 1 base and J gave up 7 bases, with 7 bases separating them. The germline gives CDR1 SGHTA, CDR2 FQGNSA. The CDR3 DNA reads as TGTGCCAGCAGCTTAGGGAGCATCGGGGAGCTGTTTTTT. Protein: CASSLGSIGELFF.